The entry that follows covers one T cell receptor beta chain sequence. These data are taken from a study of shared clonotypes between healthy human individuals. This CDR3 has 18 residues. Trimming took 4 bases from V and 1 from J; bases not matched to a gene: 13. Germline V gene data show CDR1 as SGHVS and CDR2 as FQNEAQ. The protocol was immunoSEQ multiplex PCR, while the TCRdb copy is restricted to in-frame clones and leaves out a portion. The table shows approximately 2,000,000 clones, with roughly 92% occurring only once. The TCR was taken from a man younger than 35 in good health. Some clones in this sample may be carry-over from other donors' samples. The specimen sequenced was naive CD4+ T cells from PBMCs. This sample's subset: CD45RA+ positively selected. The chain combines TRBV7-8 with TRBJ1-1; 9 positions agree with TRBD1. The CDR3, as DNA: TGTGCCAGCAGCTCTACAACAGGGGGCGCGTGGAAGAACACTGAAGCTTTCTTT. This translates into CASSSTTGGAWKNTEAFF.